The 16 T cell receptor beta chains below all came from one sample that was sequenced in a study of T cell responses to AZD1222 COVID-19 vaccine. Clones were sequenced by immunoSEQ multiplex PCR, and TCRdb holds only the in-frame ones, with some missing. The table shows around 130,000 clones, with 88% occurring only once. Sequencing was performed on peripheral blood, taken 28 days after the second AZD1222 dose. Source of these receptors: an adult who received the AZD1222 COVID-19 vaccine.

Here the CDR3 reads CASSQALGAGNTIYF. DNA of the CDR3: TGTGCCAGCAGCCAAGCCCTTGGGGCTGGAAACACCATATATTTT. This chain joins TRBV3-1 (or the pseudogene TRBV3-2) and TRBJ1-3; D is unresolved. CDR3 length: 15 amino acids. Germline CDR1 LGHDT, CDR2 YNNKEL (reference sequence). V was shortened by 1 base and J by 2 bases, with 9 bases between the two germline ends.

The rearrangement links TRBV18 to TRBJ1-1; no reliable D call. The germline V gene has CDR1 KGHSH and CDR2 LQKENI. Trimming pared 3 bases from V and 4 bases from J, leaving 15 bases between. The CDR3 covers 15 residues. CDR3 DNA: TGTGCCAGCTCACCCTTTGACCGACTTCTCACTGAAGCTTTCTTT. This codes for CASSPFDRLLTEAFF.

The chain recombines TRBV6-5 with TRBJ1-2; 10 bases align to TRBD1. Germline V gene sequence: CDR1 MNHEY, CDR2 SVGAGI. With V trimmed by 10 bases and J by 3 bases, 5 bases remained unmatched. The CDR3 is 13 residues long. CDR3 loop: CATRTGGDYGYTF. The CDR3 DNA follows: TGTGCCACGCGGACAGGGGGGGACTATGGCTACACCTTC.

The rearrangement links TRBV6-4 to TRBJ2-1; D gene uncertain. The CDR3 length is 13 residues. Germline assignment: CDR1 MRHNA and CDR2 SNTAGT. The V end was cut by 5 bases, the J end by 5 bases, with 10 bases between. The CDR3 region has the DNA TGTGCCAGCAGTTTCAACCGGGACAATGAGCAGTTCTTC. This translates into CASSFNRDNEQFF.

V and J are TRBV7-2 and TRBJ1-1; D is possibly TRBD1 (5 bases). From germline, CDR1 is SGHTA and CDR2 FQGNSA. The CDR3 contains 16 residues. V was trimmed by 1 base and J by 4 bases, leaving 16 bases between them. In nucleotides, the CDR3 is TGTGCCAGCAGCTTAGTCCTTCCAGGGAAGGGCACTGAAGCTTTCTTT. It codes for CASSLVLPGKGTEAFF.

The CDR3 here is CASSSSRDRETQYF. The CDR3 DNA reads TGTGCCAGCAGCTCCTCTCGGGACAGAGAGACCCAGTACTTC. The genes are TRBV6-5 and TRBJ2-5, with 7 positions matching TRBD1. CDR1 and CDR2 from the germline V gene are MNHEY and SVGAGI. CDR3 length: 14 amino acids. The V gene end was trimmed by 6 bases and the J gene end by 4 bases; junction bases not matched to a gene: 8.

The chain carries TRBV3-1 (or the pseudogene TRBV3-2) and TRBJ1-2; D gene ambiguous. Germline values: CDR1 LGHDT, CDR2 YNNKEL (reference sequence). Trimming took off 1 base at V and 4 bases at J, with 1 base between the two ends. CDR3 length: 11 amino acids. The CDR3 DNA follows: TGTGCCAGCAGCCAAGTCTATGGCTACACCTTC. Its translation: CASSQVYGYTF.

This clone was detected once. V usage is TRBV7-3 and J usage is TRBJ2-4; 7 bases align to TRBD2. Germline assignment: CDR1 SGHTA and CDR2 FQGTGA. Losses at the gene ends were 5 bases for V and 8 bases for J; bases not matched to a gene: 15. The CDR3 extends over 16 amino acids. The chain's CDR3 is CASSISGLQGGDIQYF. CDR3 coding DNA: TGTGCCAGCAGCATTTCGGGCTTGCAGGGAGGGGACATTCAGTACTTC.

This chain links TRBV7-8 with TRBJ2-1; 10 bases agree with TRBD2. V trimming: 8 bases; J trimming: 4 bases; junction bases outside the gene matches: 14. There are 17 residues in the CDR3. In germline, CDR1 is SGHVS, CDR2 FQNEAQ. CDR3 sequence (DNA): TGTGCCAGCTTTGGGGCTAGCGGGAGATTAGGATACAATGAGCAGTTCTTC. Amino acid sequence: CASFGASGRLGYNEQFF.

The chain employs TRBV18 and TRBJ2-6; no reliable D call. V was clipped by 5 bases and J by 4 bases, with 6 bases between them. The CDR3 consists of 13 residues. Germline V lookup: CDR1 KGHSH, CDR2 LQKENI. Here the CDR3 reads CASSVYGANVLTF. As DNA, the CDR3 is TGTGCCAGCTCAGTATACGGGGCCAACGTCCTGACTTTC.

The chain recombines TRBV7-9 with TRBJ1-4; D is undetermined. CDR1 and CDR2 (germline): SEHNR, FQNEAQ (reference sequence). The V and J ends lost 1 base and 4 bases respectively, with 7 bases between them. The CDR3 runs to 14 residues. This CDR3 is CASSLGGSNEKLFF. CDR3 DNA: TGTGCCAGCAGCTTAGGAGGTAGTAATGAAAAACTGTTTTTT.

The chain joins TRBV4-1 to TRBJ2-7; 7 bases line up with TRBD1. Trimming removed 3 bases from V and 4 bases from J; junction bases left unmatched: 9. The CDR3 totals 15 residues. CDR1 and CDR2 (germline): MGHRA, YSYEKL. CDR3 sequence: CASSQSGTAIYEQYF. The CDR3 bases are TGCGCCAGCAGCCAGTCCGGGACAGCCATTTACGAGCAGTACTTC.

The chain links TRBV28 to TRBJ2-1; 11 nucleotides align to TRBD2. The CDR3 contains 16 residues. V dropped 5 bases and J dropped 8; count of bases not matched to a gene: 11. The V gene's germline CDR1 is MDHEN and CDR2 SYDVKM. The CDR3 DNA reads as TGTGCCAGCAGTCTAGGCGGGACTAGCGGCGCTTATGAGCAGTTCTTC. Translated: CASSLGGTSGAYEQFF.

Only one count was recorded for this clone. The chain uses TRBV7-2 and TRBJ1-5; tentatively, D is TRBD1 (6 bases). Trimming shortened V by 1 base and J by 4 bases, and 8 bases separated the two germline ends. This CDR3 contains 14 residues. CDR1 and CDR2 (germline): SGHTA, FQGNSA. The CDR3 is CASSLDRGNQPQHF. The CDR3 nucleotides read TGTGCCAGCAGCTTAGATAGGGGGAATCAGCCCCAGCATTTT.

The V gene is TRBV28, the J gene TRBJ2-7, with a tentative D call TRBD2 (6 bases). Germline lookup yields CDR1 MDHEN and CDR2 SYDVKM. V shed 3 bases and J shed 5 bases, with 14 bases lying between them. CDR3 size: 14 residues. DNA for the CDR3: TGTGCCAGCAGTTTGCGGGGTTCCAGAGACGAGCAGTACTTC. Its protein is CASSLRGSRDEQYF. Full variable domain (missing parts from reference TRBV28 and TRBJ2-7): DVKVTQSSRYLVKRTGEKVFLECVQDMDHENMFWYRQDPGLGLRLIYFSYDVKMKEKGDIPEGYSVSREKKERFSLILESASTNQTSMYLCASSLRGSRDEQYFGPGTRLTVT.

CDR3 coding DNA: TGTGCCAGCAGTCCGACCATCCTCAGGGAGCAGTTCTTC. It specifies CASSPTILREQFF. The chain recombines TRBV7-2 with TRBJ2-1, with unresolved D. CDR3 length equals 13 residues. In germline, CDR1 is SGHTA, CDR2 FQGNSA. Trimming took 6 bases from V and 10 from J, leaving 16 bases between them. Variable domain in full (rest from reference TRBV7-2 and TRBJ2-1): GAGVSQSPSNKVTEKGKDVELRCDPISGHTALYWYRQSLGQGLEFLIYFQGNSAPDKSGLPSDRFSAERTGGSVSTLTIQRTQQEDSAVYLCASSPTILREQFFGPGTRLTVL.